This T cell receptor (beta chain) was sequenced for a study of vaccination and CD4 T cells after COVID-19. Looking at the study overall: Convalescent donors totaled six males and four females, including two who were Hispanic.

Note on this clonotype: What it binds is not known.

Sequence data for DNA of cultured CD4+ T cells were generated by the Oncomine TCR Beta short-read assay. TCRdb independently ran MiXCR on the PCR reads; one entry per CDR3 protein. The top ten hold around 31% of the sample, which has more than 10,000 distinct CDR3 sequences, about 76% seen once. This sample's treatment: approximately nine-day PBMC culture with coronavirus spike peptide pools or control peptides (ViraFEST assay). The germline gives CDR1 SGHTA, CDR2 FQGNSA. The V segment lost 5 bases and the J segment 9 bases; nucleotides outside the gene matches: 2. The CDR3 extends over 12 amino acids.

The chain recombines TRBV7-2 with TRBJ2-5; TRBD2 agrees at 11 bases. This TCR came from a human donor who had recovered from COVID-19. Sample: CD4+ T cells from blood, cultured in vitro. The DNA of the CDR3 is TGTGCCAGCAGCCTTAGCGGGAGGGCCCAGTACTTC. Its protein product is CASSLSGRAQYF.